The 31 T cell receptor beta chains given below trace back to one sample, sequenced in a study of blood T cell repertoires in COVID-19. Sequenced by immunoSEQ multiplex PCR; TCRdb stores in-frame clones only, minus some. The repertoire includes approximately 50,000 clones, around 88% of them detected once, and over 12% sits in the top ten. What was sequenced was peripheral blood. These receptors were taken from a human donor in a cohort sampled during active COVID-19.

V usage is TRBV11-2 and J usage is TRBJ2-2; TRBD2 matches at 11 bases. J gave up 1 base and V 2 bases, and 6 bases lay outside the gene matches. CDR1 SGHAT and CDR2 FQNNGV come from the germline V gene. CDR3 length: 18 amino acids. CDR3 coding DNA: TGTGCCAGCAGCTTACCCGCTAGCGGGGGGCTGAACACCGGGGAGCTGTTTTTT. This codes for CASSLPASGGLNTGELFF.

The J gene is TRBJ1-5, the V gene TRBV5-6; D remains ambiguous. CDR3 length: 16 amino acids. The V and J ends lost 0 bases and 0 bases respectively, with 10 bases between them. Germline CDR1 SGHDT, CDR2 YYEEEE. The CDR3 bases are TGTGCCAGCAGCTTGGGGTCGGGGTATAGCAATCAGCCCCAGCATTTT. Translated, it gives CASSLGSGYSNQPQHF.

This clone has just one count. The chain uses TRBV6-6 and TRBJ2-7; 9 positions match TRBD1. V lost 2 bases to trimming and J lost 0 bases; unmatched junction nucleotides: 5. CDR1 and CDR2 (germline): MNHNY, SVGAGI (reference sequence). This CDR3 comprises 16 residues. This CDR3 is CASSYGTGPISYEQYF. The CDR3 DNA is TGTGCCAGCAGTTACGGGACAGGGCCCATCTCCTACGAGCAGTACTTC.

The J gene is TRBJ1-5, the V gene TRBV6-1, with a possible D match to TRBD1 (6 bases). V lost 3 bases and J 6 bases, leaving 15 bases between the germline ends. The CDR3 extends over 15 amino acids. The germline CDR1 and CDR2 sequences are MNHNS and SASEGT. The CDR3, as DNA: TGTGCCAGCAGTGAGAGTTACAGGGCCAGTCAGCCCCAGCATTTT. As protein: CASSESYRASQPQHF.

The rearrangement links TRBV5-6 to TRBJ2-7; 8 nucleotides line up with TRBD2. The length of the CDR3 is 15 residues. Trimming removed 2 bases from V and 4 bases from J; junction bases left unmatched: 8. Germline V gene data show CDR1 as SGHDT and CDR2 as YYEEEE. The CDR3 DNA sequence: TGTGCCAGCAGCTTCCTCGGCGGGGGGAATTACGAGCAGTACTTC. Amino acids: CASSFLGGGNYEQYF.

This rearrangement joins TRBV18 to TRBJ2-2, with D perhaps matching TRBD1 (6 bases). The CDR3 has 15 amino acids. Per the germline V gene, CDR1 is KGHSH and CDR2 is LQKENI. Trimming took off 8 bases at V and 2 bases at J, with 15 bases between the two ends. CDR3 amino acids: CASTPSDSNTGELFF. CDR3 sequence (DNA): TGTGCCAGCACTCCCTCGGACAGTAACACCGGGGAGCTGTTTTTT.

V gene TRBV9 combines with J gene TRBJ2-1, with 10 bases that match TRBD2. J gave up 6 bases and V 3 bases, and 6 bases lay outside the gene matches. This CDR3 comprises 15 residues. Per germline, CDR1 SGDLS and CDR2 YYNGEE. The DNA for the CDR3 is TGTGCCAGCAGCGAGCGGGGGGGCCAAATCAATGAGCAGTTCTTC. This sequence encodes CASSERGGQINEQFF.

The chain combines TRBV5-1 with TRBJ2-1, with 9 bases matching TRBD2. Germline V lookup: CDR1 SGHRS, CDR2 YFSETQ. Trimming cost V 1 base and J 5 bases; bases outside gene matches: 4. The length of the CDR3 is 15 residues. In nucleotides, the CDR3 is TGCGCCAGCAGCTTGTTAGCGGGAGAAAACAATGAGCAGTTCTTC. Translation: CASSLLAGENNEQFF.

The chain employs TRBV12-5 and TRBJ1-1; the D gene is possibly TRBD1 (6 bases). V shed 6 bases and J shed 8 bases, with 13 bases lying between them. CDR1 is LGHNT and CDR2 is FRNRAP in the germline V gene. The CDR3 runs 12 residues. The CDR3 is CASGFNRVEAFF. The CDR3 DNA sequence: TGTGCTAGTGGGTTTAACAGGGTCGAAGCTTTCTTT.

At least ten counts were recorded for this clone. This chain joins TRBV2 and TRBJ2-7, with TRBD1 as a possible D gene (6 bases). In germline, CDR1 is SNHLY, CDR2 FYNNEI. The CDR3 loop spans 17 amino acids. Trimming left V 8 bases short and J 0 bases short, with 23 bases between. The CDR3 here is CASGHYRDTDRSYEQYF. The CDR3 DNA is TGTGCCAGCGGACATTACCGGGACACCGACCGCTCCTACGAGCAGTACTTC.

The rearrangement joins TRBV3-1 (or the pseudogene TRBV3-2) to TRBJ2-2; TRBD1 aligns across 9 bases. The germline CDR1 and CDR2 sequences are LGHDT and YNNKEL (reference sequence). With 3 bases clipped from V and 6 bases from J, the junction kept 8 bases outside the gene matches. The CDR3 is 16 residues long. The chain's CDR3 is CASSHQRQGGSGELFF. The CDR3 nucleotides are TGTGCCAGCAGCCACCAAAGACAGGGGGGGTCCGGGGAGCTGTTTTTT.

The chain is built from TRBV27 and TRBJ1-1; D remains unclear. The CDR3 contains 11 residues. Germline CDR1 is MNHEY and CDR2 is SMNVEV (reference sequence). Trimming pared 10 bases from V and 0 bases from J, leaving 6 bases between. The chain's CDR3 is CATILNTEAFF. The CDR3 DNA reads TGTGCCACCATTCTGAACACTGAAGCTTTCTTT.

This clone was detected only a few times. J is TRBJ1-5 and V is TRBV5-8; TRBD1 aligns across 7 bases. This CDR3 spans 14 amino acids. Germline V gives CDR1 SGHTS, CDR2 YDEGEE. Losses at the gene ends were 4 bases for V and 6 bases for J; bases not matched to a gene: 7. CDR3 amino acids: CASSRQTGPQPQHF. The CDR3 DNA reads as TGTGCCAGCAGCCGCCAGACAGGGCCTCAGCCCCAGCATTTT.

DNA of the CDR3: TGTGCCAGCAGCTCACCGACGACAGGCTCCCCCTACGAGCAGTACTTC. It codes for CASSSPTTGSPYEQYF. This sequence joins TRBV7-2 and TRBJ2-7; TRBD1 is a possible D gene (6 bases). The germline CDR1 and CDR2 sequences are SGHTA and FQGNSA. This CDR3 has 16 residues. The ends were cut back, 4 bases at V and 2 bases at J, with 18 bases in the middle. The whole variable domain, remainder taken from reference TRBV7-2 and TRBJ2-7, is GAGVSQSPSNKVTEKGKDVELRCDPISGHTALYWYRQSLGQGLEFLIYFQGNSAPDKSGLPSDRFSAERTGGSVSTLTIQRTQQEDSAVYLCASSSPTTGSPYEQYFGPGTRLTVT.

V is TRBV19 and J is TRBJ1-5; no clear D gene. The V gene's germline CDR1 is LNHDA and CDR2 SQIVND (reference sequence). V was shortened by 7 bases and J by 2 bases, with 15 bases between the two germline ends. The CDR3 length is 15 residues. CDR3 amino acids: CASKFDGSRNQPQHF. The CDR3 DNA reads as TGTGCCAGTAAATTTGATGGGAGTCGCAATCAGCCCCAGCATTTT.

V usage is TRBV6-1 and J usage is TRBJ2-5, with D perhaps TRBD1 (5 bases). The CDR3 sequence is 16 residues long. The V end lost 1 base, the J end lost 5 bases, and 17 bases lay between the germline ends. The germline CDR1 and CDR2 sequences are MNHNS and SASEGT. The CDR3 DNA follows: TGTGCCAGCAGTGAAGGCCTTATGGGGCGTTCGGAGACCCAGTACTTC. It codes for CASSEGLMGRSETQYF.

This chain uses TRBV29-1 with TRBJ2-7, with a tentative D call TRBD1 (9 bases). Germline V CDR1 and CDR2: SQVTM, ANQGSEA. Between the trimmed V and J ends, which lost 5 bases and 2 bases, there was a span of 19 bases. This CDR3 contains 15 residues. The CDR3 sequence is CSVQLAGQGTYEQYF. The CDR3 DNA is TGCAGCGTTCAGTTAGCGGGACAGGGAACCTACGAGCAGTACTTC.

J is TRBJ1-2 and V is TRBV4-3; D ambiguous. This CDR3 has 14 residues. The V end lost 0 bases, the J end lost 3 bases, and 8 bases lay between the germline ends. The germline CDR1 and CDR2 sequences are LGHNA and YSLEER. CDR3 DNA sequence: TGCGCCAGCAGCCAAGAAGCGGGGTACTATGGCTACACCTTC. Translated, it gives CASSQEAGYYGYTF.

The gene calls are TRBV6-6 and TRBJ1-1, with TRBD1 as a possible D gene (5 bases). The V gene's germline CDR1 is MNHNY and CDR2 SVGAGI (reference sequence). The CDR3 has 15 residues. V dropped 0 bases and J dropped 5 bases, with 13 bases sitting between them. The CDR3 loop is CASSYSAGSGTEAFF. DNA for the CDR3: TGTGCCAGCAGTTACTCTGCAGGGTCGGGTACTGAAGCTTTCTTT.

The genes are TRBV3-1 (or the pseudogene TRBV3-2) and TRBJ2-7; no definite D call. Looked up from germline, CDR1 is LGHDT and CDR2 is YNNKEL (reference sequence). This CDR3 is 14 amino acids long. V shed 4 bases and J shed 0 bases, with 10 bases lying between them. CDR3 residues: CASSRDGVSYEQYF. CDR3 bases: TGTGCCAGCAGCCGAGACGGAGTCTCCTACGAGCAGTACTTC.

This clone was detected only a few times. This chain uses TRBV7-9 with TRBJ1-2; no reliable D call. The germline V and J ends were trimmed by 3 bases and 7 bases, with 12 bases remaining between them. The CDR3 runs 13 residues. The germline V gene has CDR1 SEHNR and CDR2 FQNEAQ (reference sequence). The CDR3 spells CASSFALEGGYTF. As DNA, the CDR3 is TGTGCCAGCAGCTTTGCACTGGAGGGTGGCTACACCTTC.

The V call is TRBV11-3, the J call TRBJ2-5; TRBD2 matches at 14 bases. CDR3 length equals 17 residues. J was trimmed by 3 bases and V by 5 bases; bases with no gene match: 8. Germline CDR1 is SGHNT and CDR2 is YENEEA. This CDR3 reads CASSPGLAGGGKETQYF. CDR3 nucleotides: TGTGCCAGCAGCCCCGGACTAGCGGGAGGAGGGAAAGAGACCCAGTACTTC.

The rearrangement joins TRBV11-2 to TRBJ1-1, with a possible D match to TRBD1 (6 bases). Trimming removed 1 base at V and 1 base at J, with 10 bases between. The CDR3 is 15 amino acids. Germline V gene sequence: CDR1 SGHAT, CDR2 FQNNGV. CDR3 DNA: TGTGCCAGCAGCTTAGGAGGGGGGGCGAACACTGAAGCTTTCTTT. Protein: CASSLGGGANTEAFF.

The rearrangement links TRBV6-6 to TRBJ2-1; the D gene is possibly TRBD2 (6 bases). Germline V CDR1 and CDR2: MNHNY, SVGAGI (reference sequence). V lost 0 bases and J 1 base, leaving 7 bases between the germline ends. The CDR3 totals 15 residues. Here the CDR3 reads CASSYSRGSYNEQFF. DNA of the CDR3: TGTGCCAGCAGTTACTCGCGGGGATCCTACAATGAGCAGTTCTTC.

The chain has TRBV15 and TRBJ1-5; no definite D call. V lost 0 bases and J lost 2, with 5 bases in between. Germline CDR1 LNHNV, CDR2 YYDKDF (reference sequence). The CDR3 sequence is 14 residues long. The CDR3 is CATSRDRGNQPQHF. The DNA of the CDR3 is TGTGCCACCAGCAGAGATCGGGGCAATCAGCCCCAGCATTTT.

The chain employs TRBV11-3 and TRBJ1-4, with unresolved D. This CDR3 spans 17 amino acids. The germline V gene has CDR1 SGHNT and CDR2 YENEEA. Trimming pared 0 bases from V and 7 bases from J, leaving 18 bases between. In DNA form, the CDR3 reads TGTGCCAGCAGCTTAGATCTTGGAGGGCGGAGTTGTGAAAAACTGTTTTTT. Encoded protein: CASSLDLGGRSCEKLFF.

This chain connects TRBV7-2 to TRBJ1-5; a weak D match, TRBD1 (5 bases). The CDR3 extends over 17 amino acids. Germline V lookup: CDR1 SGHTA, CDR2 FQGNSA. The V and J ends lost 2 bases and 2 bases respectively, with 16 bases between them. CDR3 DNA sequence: TGTGCCAGCAGCTTAAGTGCGAGTGGGGCGGGCAATCAGCCCCAGCATTTT. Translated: CASSLSASGAGNQPQHF.

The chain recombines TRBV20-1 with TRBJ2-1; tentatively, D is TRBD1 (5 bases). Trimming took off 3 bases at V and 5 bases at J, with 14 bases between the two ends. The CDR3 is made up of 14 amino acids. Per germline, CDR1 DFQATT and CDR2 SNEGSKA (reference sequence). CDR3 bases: TGCAGTGCTAGTAAGGGTAGGGGCAACAATGAGCAGTTCTTC. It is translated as CSASKGRGNNEQFF.

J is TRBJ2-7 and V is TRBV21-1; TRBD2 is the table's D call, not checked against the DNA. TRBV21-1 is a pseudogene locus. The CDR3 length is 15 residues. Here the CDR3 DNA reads TGTGCCAGCAGCAAAGGGGTGGGAGGCGCCTACGAGCAGTACTTC. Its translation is CASSKGVGGAYEQYF.

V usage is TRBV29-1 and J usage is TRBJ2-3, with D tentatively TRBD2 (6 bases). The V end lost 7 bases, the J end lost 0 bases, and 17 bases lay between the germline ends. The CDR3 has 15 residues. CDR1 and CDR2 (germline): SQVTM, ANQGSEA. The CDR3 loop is CSASGVMGSTDTQYF. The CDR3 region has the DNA TGCAGCGCTTCGGGGGTCATGGGGAGCACAGATACGCAGTATTTT.

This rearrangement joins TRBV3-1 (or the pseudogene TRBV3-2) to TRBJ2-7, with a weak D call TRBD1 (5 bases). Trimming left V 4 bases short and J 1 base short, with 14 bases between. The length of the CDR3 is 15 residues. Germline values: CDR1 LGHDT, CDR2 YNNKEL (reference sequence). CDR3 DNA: TGTGCCAGCAGCCCACAAACCAGGGTTTCCTACGAGCAGTACTTC. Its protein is CASSPQTRVSYEQYF.